Listed here are 22 T cell receptor beta chains from one sample, sequenced in a study of blood T cell repertoires in COVID-19. The table came from immunoSEQ multiplex PCR; TCRdb's copy has only in-frame clones and leaves some out. Among 90,000 or so clones listed, over 70% were seen once. Input material: peripheral blood. These receptor sequences come from a man older than 75 with active or convalescent COVID-19.

The V gene is TRBV7-2, the J gene TRBJ1-1; TRBD1 aligns across 8 bases. Germline V CDR1 and CDR2: SGHTA, FQGNSA. This CDR3 spans 13 amino acids. V was pared by 6 bases and J by 5 bases, with 5 bases of the junction left unmatched. CDR3 DNA: TGTGCCAGCAGACCTACAGGGGGGACTGAAGCTTTCTTT. As protein: CASRPTGGTEAFF.

The gene calls are TRBV10-2 and TRBJ2-3; D is perhaps TRBD2 (6 bases). Germline CDR1 and CDR2: WSHSY and SAAADI. The CDR3 contains 15 residues. V was cut by 0 bases and J by 6 bases, with 13 bases left in between. The CDR3 coding sequence is TGCGCCAGCAGTGAGTCGCCAGGGAGGTGGGATACGCAGTATTTT. Its translation: CASSESPGRWDTQYF.

The chain's CDR3 is CASSPNKNTEAFF. The CDR3 coding sequence is TGTGCCAGCTCACCGAACAAGAACACTGAAGCTTTCTTT. The chain uses TRBV18 and TRBJ1-1, with D hard to call. There are 13 residues in the CDR3. Germline V CDR1 and CDR2: KGHSH, LQKENI. Deletions cut 3 bases from V and 1 base from J, with 6 bases between.

The rearrangement joins TRBV9 to TRBJ1-2; TRBD1 is a possible D gene (6 bases). The CDR3 loop spans 12 amino acids. Per the germline V gene, CDR1 is SGDLS and CDR2 is YYNGEE. Trimming removed 2 bases at V and 7 bases at J, with 9 bases between. The CDR3 nucleotides read TGTGCCAGCAGCGTCCGGGGGGCTGGCTACACCTTC. Protein: CASSVRGAGYTF.

V and J are TRBV7-2 and TRBJ1-1; D perhaps matches TRBD1 (6 bases). Germline CDR1 SGHTA, CDR2 FQGNSA. Trimming stripped 0 bases from V and 0 bases from J, with 8 bases between. There are 15 residues in the CDR3. This CDR3 is CASSLATGLNTEAFF. The CDR3, as DNA: TGTGCCAGCAGCTTAGCGACAGGTCTGAACACTGAAGCTTTCTTT.

The V and J genes are TRBV2 and TRBJ2-3; 8 bases match TRBD2. Unmatched junction bases numbered 6, after V lost 6 bases and J lost 1 base. There are 15 residues in the CDR3. Per the germline V gene, CDR1 is SNHLY and CDR2 is FYNNEI. As DNA, the CDR3 is TGTGCCAGCAGGGTCCGGCGGGAGGGCACAGATACGCAGTATTTT. Translating gives CASRVRREGTDTQYF.

This chain joins TRBV28 and TRBJ2-3, with 11 bases identical to TRBD2. The germline gives CDR1 MDHEN, CDR2 SYDVKM. This CDR3 has 19 residues. Trimming at V came to 6 bases and at J to 2 bases, leaving 16 bases not matched to a gene. The CDR3 coding sequence is TGTGCCAGCAGCCCCCCGACTAGCGGGGTAAATGACTTCACAGATACGCAGTATTTT. As protein: CASSPPTSGVNDFTDTQYF.

The chain has TRBV7-9 and TRBJ2-1; D is uncertain. The CDR3 extends over 16 amino acids. Germline CDR1 is SEHNR and CDR2 is FQNEAQ (reference sequence). V lost 7 bases and J 3 bases, leaving 19 bases between the germline ends. This CDR3 reads CASTKTLGAGYNEQFF. CDR3 in DNA: TGTGCCAGCACCAAAACGTTGGGCGCTGGCTACAATGAGCAGTTCTTC.

This clone was seen once. V gene TRBV28 combines with J gene TRBJ1-2; 9 bases align to TRBD1. Germline V gene data show CDR1 as MDHEN and CDR2 as SYDVKM. The CDR3 extends over 13 amino acids. V lost 5 bases to trimming and J lost 5 bases; unmatched junction nucleotides: 3. In nucleotides, the CDR3 is TGTGCCAGCAGTGACAGGGGGTTATATGGCTACACCTTC. This gives the protein CASSDRGLYGYTF.

The V and J genes are TRBV7-9 and TRBJ1-5; D uncertain. Germline values: CDR1 SEHNR, CDR2 FQNEAQ (reference sequence). CDR3 size: 12 residues. Trimming shortened V by 6 bases and J by 13 bases, and 16 bases separated the two germline ends. Here the CDR3 reads CASSLETTGQHF. The CDR3 region has the DNA TGTGCCAGCAGTCTTGAGACCACCGGGCAGCATTTT.

The chain has TRBV7-9 and TRBJ2-3; D is possibly TRBD1 (5 bases). Between the trimmed V and J ends, which lost 0 bases and 3 bases, there was a span of 16 bases. The CDR3 has 17 residues. Germline V CDR1 and CDR2: SEHNR, FQNEAQ (reference sequence). As DNA, the CDR3 is TGTGCCAGCAGCTTAGCGGTGGGGCAGTTGAGGACAGATACGCAGTATTTT. This encodes CASSLAVGQLRTDTQYF.

CDR3 nucleotides: TGTGCCAGCAGCTCTAGTCCGGGGAACACCGGGGAGCTGTTTTTT. It yields the protein CASSSSPGNTGELFF. The V call is TRBV7-6, the J call TRBJ2-2; no clear D. Germline values: CDR1 SGHVS, CDR2 FNYEAQ. Trimming stripped 4 bases from V and 1 base from J, with 10 bases between. The CDR3 extends over 15 amino acids.

The DNA for the CDR3 is TGTGCCAGCAGTGACCTTAAGACAGGGGTCGAGCAGTACTTC. Translation gives CASSDLKTGVEQYF. The gene calls are TRBV6-1 and TRBJ2-7; TRBD1 aligns across 8 bases. V trimming: 3 bases; J trimming: 6 bases; junction bases outside the gene matches: 7. The CDR3 covers 14 residues. CDR1 and CDR2 (germline): MNHNS, SASEGT.

This chain joins TRBV3-1 (or the pseudogene TRBV3-2) and TRBJ2-3; D is undetermined. The CDR3 totals 15 residues. Deletions cut 4 bases from V and 0 bases from J, with 11 bases between. Looked up from germline, CDR1 is LGHDT and CDR2 is YNNKEL (reference sequence). The CDR3 sequence is CASSPLTSSTDTQYF. The CDR3 DNA follows: TGTGCCAGCAGCCCCCTAACCTCTAGCACAGATACGCAGTATTTT.

This sequence joins TRBV11-2 and TRBJ1-1, with D hard to call. This CDR3 spans 13 amino acids. V lost 2 bases and J 2 bases, leaving 6 bases between the germline ends. In germline, CDR1 is SGHAT, CDR2 FQNNGV. Written as DNA, the CDR3 is TGTGCCAGCAGCTTACGGGTAAACACTGAAGCTTTCTTT. It specifies CASSLRVNTEAFF. The whole variable domain, filled in from reference TRBV11-2 and TRBJ1-1, reads EAGVAQSPRYKIIEKRQSVAFWCNPISGHATLYWYQQILGQGPKLLIQFQNNGVVDDSQLPKDRFSAERLKGVDSTLKIQPAKLEDSAVYLCASSLRVNTEAFFGQGTRLTVV.

This chain connects TRBV2 to TRBJ1-1; TRBD1 matches 8 bases. The CDR3 length is 15 residues. Trimming took 4 bases from V and 4 from J; bases not matched to a gene: 8. CDR1 is SNHLY, CDR2 FYNNEI, per germline. CDR3 loop: CASSVLTGTGTEAFF. DNA for the CDR3: TGTGCCAGCAGTGTATTAACCGGGACAGGCACTGAAGCTTTCTTT.

The gene calls are TRBV7-2 and TRBJ2-3; D uncertain. The CDR3 loop spans 13 amino acids. V lost 1 base, J lost 3 bases, and 5 bases lay in between. Germline V gene sequence: CDR1 SGHTA, CDR2 FQGNSA. The CDR3: CASSLVSTDTQYF. The CDR3 nucleotides read TGTGCCAGCAGCTTAGTTTCGACAGATACGCAGTATTTT. The entire variable domain, with the rest obtained from reference TRBV7-2 and TRBJ2-3, is as follows: GAGVSQSPSNKVTEKGKDVELRCDPISGHTALYWYRQSLGQGLEFLIYFQGNSAPDKSGLPSDRFSAERTGGSVSTLTIQRTQQEDSAVYLCASSLVSTDTQYFGPGTRLTVL.

There are a few counts of this clone. V and J are TRBV5-1 and TRBJ1-6, with TRBD1 identical over 7 bases. The V and J ends lost 0 bases and 9 bases, in that order; junction bases with no gene match: 6. This CDR3 is 15 amino acids long. Looked up from germline, CDR1 is SGHRS and CDR2 is YFSETQ. The CDR3 DNA is TGCGCCAGCAGCTTGGGGAGGGGGCCTCGTTCACCCCTCCACTTT. Translation gives CASSLGRGPRSPLHF.

The chain recombines TRBV19 with TRBJ1-4; D is undetermined. V lost 3 bases to trimming and J lost 3 bases, with 17 bases between them. CDR1 is LNHDA, CDR2 SQIVND, per germline (reference sequence). This CDR3 spans 17 amino acids. CDR3 sequence reads: CASSMGRSFSPNEKLFF. CDR3 DNA: TGTGCCAGTAGTATGGGGAGATCGTTTTCTCCTAATGAAAAACTGTTTTTT.

This chain connects TRBV7-9 to TRBJ1-1; possible D gene TRBD1, 6 bases. V gave up 3 bases and J gave up 4 bases, with 9 bases separating them. The germline V gene encodes CDR1 SEHNR and CDR2 FQNEAQ (reference sequence). CDR3 length: 13 amino acids. The CDR3 is CASSFAGVTEAFF. The CDR3 DNA sequence: TGTGCCAGCAGCTTCGCAGGGGTCACTGAAGCTTTCTTT. Combining the CDR3 with reference TRBV7-9 and TRBJ1-1 gives the whole variable domain DTGVSQNPRHKITKRGQNVTFRCDPISEHNRLYWYRQTLGQGPEFLTYFQNEAQLEKSRLLSDRFSAERPKGSFSTLEIQRTEQGDSAMYLCASSFAGVTEAFFGQGTRLTVV.

The J gene is TRBJ2-4, the V gene TRBV27, with 7 bases fitting TRBD1. The germline gives CDR1 MNHEY, CDR2 SMNVEV (reference sequence). The V gene end was trimmed by 7 bases and the J gene end by 4 bases; junction bases not matched to a gene: 10. There are 15 residues in the CDR3. This CDR3 reads CASKRPPDRKNIQYF. CDR3 sequence (DNA): TGTGCCAGCAAGCGACCCCCGGACAGGAAAAACATTCAGTACTTC.

Comment on this clone: The same CDR3 also results from other DNA sequences found in this sample. The chain is built from TRBV6-5 and TRBJ1-5; D is unclear. The germline V gene encodes CDR1 MNHEY and CDR2 SVGAGI. The CDR3 loop spans 15 amino acids. Deletions cut 0 bases from V and 0 bases from J, with 6 bases between. As DNA, the CDR3 is TGTGCCAGCAGTTACTCGAGAAATAGCAATCAGCCCCAGCATTTT. Translating it yields CASSYSRNSNQPQHF.